The 14 T cell receptor beta chains in this list originate from one sample, sequenced in a study of chemoradiotherapy in HPV16-positive cancers. TCRdb's table, derived via immunoSEQ multiplex PCR, lists solely in-frame clones and lacks some. Here the sample spans some 2,900 clones, less than 80% being singletons. Specimen: tumor tissue, collected from a patient who underwent chemoradiotherapy. The receptor set was obtained from a human donor with HPV-associated anogenital cancer.

This clone was observed once. V and J are TRBV2 and TRBJ2-2, with 9 bases matching TRBD2. CDR1 and CDR2 (germline): SNHLY, FYNNEI. The CDR3 runs to 15 residues. The V and J ends lost 3 bases and 5 bases, in that order; junction bases with no gene match: 4. The CDR3 coding sequence is TGTGCCAGCAGTGATAGGCTAGCGGGGACCGGGGAGCTGTTTTTT. Translation: CASSDRLAGTGELFF.

The V gene is TRBV6-5, the J gene TRBJ1-2; the D is unclear. Trimming pared 4 bases from V and 5 bases from J, leaving 17 bases between. The CDR3 sequence is 15 residues long. Per germline, CDR1 MNHEY and CDR2 SVGAGI. The CDR3 reads CASSWVGFTTYGYTF. The CDR3 DNA reads as TGTGCCAGCAGTTGGGTCGGGTTTACAACGTATGGCTACACCTTC.

V is TRBV5-8 and J is TRBJ1-5; D not certain. Between the trimmed V and J ends, which lost 0 bases and 8 bases, there was a span of 12 bases. The CDR3 has 14 amino acids. Looked up from germline, CDR1 is SGHTS and CDR2 is YDEGEE. In nucleotides, the CDR3 is TGTGCCAGCAGCTTGGAGTCATTAATGGAGCCCCAGCATTTT. It translates to CASSLESLMEPQHF.

This clone showed up just once. The gene calls are TRBV7-3 and TRBJ2-1; 8 bases line up with TRBD2. J was trimmed by 6 bases and V by 5 bases; bases with no gene match: 3. Germline CDR1 SGHTA, CDR2 FQGTGA. The CDR3 spans 13 residues. CDR3 bases: TGTGCCAGCAGCCCTGGGACTAGCAATGAGCAGTTCTTC. It yields the protein CASSPGTSNEQFF.

The chain carries TRBV19 and TRBJ2-1, with a weak D call TRBD2 (6 bases). Germline lookup yields CDR1 LNHDA and CDR2 SQIVND (reference sequence). The V end lost 1 base, the J end lost 4 bases, and 11 bases lay between the germline ends. The CDR3 totals 15 residues. The CDR3 sequence: CASSIGGRQYNEQFF. The CDR3 nucleotides are TGTGCCAGTAGTATAGGTGGGAGGCAGTACAATGAGCAGTTCTTC.

A single count supports this clone. The V and J genes are TRBV7-3 and TRBJ2-1; the D gene is possibly TRBD2 (6 bases). Germline V gene sequence: CDR1 SGHTA, CDR2 FQGTGA. With 0 bases removed from V and 5 bases from J, the gap between germline ends came to 8 bases. CDR3 length: 14 residues. The CDR3 protein is CASSLTRGDNEQFF. In nucleotides, the CDR3 is TGTGCCAGCAGCTTAACTCGCGGGGACAATGAGCAGTTCTTC.

V is TRBV4-1 and J is TRBJ2-1; 10 bases agree with TRBD1. The CDR3 consists of 15 residues. The V segment lost 4 bases and the J segment 7 bases; nucleotides outside the gene matches: 7. Germline V gives CDR1 MGHRA, CDR2 YSYEKL. CDR3: CASSRTTGGVNEQFF. The CDR3 DNA reads as TGCGCCAGCAGCCGGACGACAGGGGGCGTAAATGAGCAGTTCTTC.

This clone is large by share. Different DNA sequences within this sample yield the same CDR3. The genes are TRBV29-1 and TRBJ1-5; possible D gene TRBD1, 5 bases. Germline CDR1 is SQVTM and CDR2 is ANQGSEA. The V gene lost 4 bases and the J gene lost 4 bases, with 8 bases spanning the gap. The CDR3 is 12 amino acids. The CDR3 DNA reads as TGCAGCGTTGCCCAGGGAAATCAGCCCCAGCATTTT. Translated: CSVAQGNQPQHF. The full variable domain, in which reference TRBV29-1 and TRBJ1-5 provide the parts outside the CDR3, is SAVISQKPSRDICQRGTSLTIQCQVDSQVTMMFWYRQQPGQSLTLIATANQGSEATYESGFVIDKFPISRPNLTFSTLTVSNMSPEDSSIYLCSVAQGNQPQHFGDGTRLSIL.

This clone has just one count. The chain has TRBV15 and TRBJ1-3; D perhaps matches TRBD1 (6 bases). CDR3 length: 15 residues. V dropped 0 bases and J dropped 3 bases, with 9 bases sitting between them. Germline V gene lookup returns CDR1 LNHNV and CDR2 YYDKDF (reference sequence). CDR3 coding DNA: TGTGCCACCAGCAGAGATCGGGGGCTTGGAAACACCATATATTTT. Translating it yields CATSRDRGLGNTIYF.

This clone was recorded only once. The V and J genes are TRBV30 and TRBJ1-1; no reliable D call. Per germline, CDR1 GTSNPN and CDR2 SVGIG (reference sequence). V gave up 0 bases and J gave up 3 bases, with 5 bases separating them. The length of the CDR3 is 12 residues. The chain's CDR3 is CAWSVTYTEAFF. The CDR3 bases are TGTGCCTGGAGTGTAACCTACACTGAAGCTTTCTTT.

V usage is TRBV5-6 and J usage is TRBJ1-2, with D uncertain. The ends were cut back, 0 bases at V and 4 bases at J, with 10 bases in the middle. The CDR3 is 14 residues long. The germline gives CDR1 SGHDT, CDR2 YYEEEE. In DNA, the CDR3 is TGTGCCAGCAGCTTGGTTCATGATATCTATGGCTACACCTTC. This encodes CASSLVHDIYGYTF.

The CDR3 DNA sequence: TGTGCCAGCAGTAAGTCGGGGGGGGCGGATACGCAGTATTTT. Residues: CASSKSGGADTQYF. The rearrangement uses TRBV28 and TRBJ2-3; 8 bases map to TRBD2. The germline CDR1 and CDR2 sequences are MDHEN and SYDVKM. The CDR3 spans 14 residues. Trimming removed 5 bases from V and 6 bases from J; junction bases left unmatched: 7.

The chain has TRBV5-1 and TRBJ1-6; D is undetermined. This CDR3 region has 13 residues. Germline CDR1 and CDR2: SGHRS and YFSETQ. V dropped 0 bases and J dropped 9 bases, with 7 bases sitting between them. In nucleotides, the CDR3 is TGCGCCAGCAGCTTGGGGTCGAGTTCACCCCTCCACTTT. This codes for CASSLGSSSPLHF. Complete variable domain (other parts from reference TRBV5-1 and TRBJ1-6): KAGVTQTPRYLIKTRGQQVTLSCSPISGHRSVSWYQQTPGQGLQFLFEYFSETQRNKGNFPGRFSGRQFSNSRSEMNVSTLELGDSALYLCASSLGSSSPLHFGNGTRLTVT.

CDR3 sequence (DNA): TGTGCCAGCAGTGCGGCGGGCCCCGGCGAGCAGTACTTC. It yields the protein CASSAAGPGEQYF. The rearrangement links TRBV6-1 to TRBJ2-7, with D maybe TRBD2 (5 bases). The V gene lost 4 bases and the J gene lost 6 bases, with 13 bases spanning the gap. This CDR3 is built from 13 residues. Germline V gene lookup returns CDR1 MNHNS and CDR2 SASEGT.